This T cell receptor (beta chain) was documented in a study of CD8 T cells in ankylosing spondylitis. Study observations and caveats: Within matched ankylosing spondylitis synovial fluid, disease-linked clones were reportedly significantly enriched. Clones linked with disease were CD8+ and fairly uncommon in the peripheral blood.

One entry per CDR3 protein, called by TCRdb with MiXCR from the 5' RACE reads. This sample has roughly 150,000 distinct CDR3 sequences, with 30% to 35% found just once. CDR3 length: 15 amino acids. Trimming took off 6 bases at V and 6 bases at J, with 20 bases between the two ends. Germline CDR1 reads SNHLY; CDR2 reads FYNNEI. Concerning this clonotype: The antigen is undetermined.

Material for sequencing was synovial fluid, either unsorted or a sorted T cell fraction (not recorded which). The receptor's source is a male donor with ankylosing spondylitis. The rearrangement links TRBV2 to TRBJ1-2; D call uncertain. The CDR3: CASRVRTYHENGYTF. CDR3 coding DNA: TGTGCCAGCAGAGTTAGGACGTACCACGAGAATGGCTACACCTTC.